One and the same sample provided the 30 T cell receptor beta chains below, sequenced in a study of blood T cell repertoires in COVID-19 (dated by TCRdb to the early 2020s). The receptor library was made with the immunoSEQ multiplex PCR assay. Here the immuneACCESS table is served through TCRdb, limited to in-frame sequences with V and J called. Missing clones are a known gap in these copies; in checked studies unresolved V genes cover under half, and the rest lacks a known reason. This sample holds about 160,000 clones; around four fifths were observed only once. Jointly, the top ten make up about an eighth of the sample. The sequenced sample consisted of peripheral blood. Source of these receptors: a man between 70 and 80 years old who had recovered from COVID-19.

This chain uses TRBV19 with TRBJ2-2; D is possibly TRBD1 (5 bases). Between the trimmed V and J ends, which lost 4 bases and 2 bases, there was a span of 11 bases. CDR3 length: 15 amino acids. Germline loops: CDR1 LNHDA, CDR2 SQIVND (reference sequence). CDR3: CASSKTATNTGELFF. CDR3 DNA: TGTGCCAGTAGTAAGACAGCCACTAACACCGGGGAGCTGTTTTTT.

The chain links TRBV7-2 to TRBJ2-7, with TRBD2 matching 7 bases. The trim removed 4 bases at V and 3 bases at J, leaving 9 bases unmatched. The germline V gene has CDR1 SGHTA and CDR2 FQGNSA. The CDR3 has 15 residues. CDR3 loop: CASSSPRGDLYEQYF. CDR3 nucleotide sequence: TGTGCCAGCAGCTCCCCTCGGGGGGATCTCTACGAGCAGTACTTC.

The V call is TRBV4-3, the J call TRBJ1-4; D uncertain. Germline CDR1 reads LGHNA; CDR2 reads YSLEER. Trimming removed 0 bases from V and 4 bases from J, with 9 bases in between. This CDR3 contains 15 residues. The CDR3: CASSQDLARNEKLFF. In nucleotides, the CDR3 is TGCGCCAGCAGCCAAGATTTGGCCCGTAATGAAAAACTGTTTTTT.

This rearrangement joins TRBV14 to TRBJ2-7; D may be TRBD1 (5 bases). Trimming took 2 bases from V and 6 from J, leaving 8 bases between them. Germline values: CDR1 SGHDN, CDR2 FVKESK. The CDR3 spans 12 residues. The CDR3 bases are TGTGCCAGCAGCCAACAGGGAACCGAGCAGTACTTC. Protein: CASSQQGTEQYF.

The genes are TRBV29-1 and TRBJ2-2, with a possible D match to TRBD2 (6 bases). In germline, CDR1 is SQVTM, CDR2 ANQGSEA. Trimming stripped 3 bases from V and 1 base from J, with 9 bases between. This CDR3 spans 14 amino acids. The CDR3 reads CSVEVSGNTGELFF. CDR3 sequence (DNA): TGCAGCGTTGAGGTTAGCGGGAACACCGGGGAGCTGTTTTTT.

The chain uses TRBV6-2 or TRBV6-3 and TRBJ2-1; 8 bases line up with TRBD2. Germline assignment: CDR1 MNHEY and CDR2 SVGEGT. The CDR3 extends over 17 amino acids. The junction had 7 bases not matched to a gene; V was cut back by 0 bases and J by 3 bases. CDR3 sequence reads: CASSYSTSGSHYNEQFF. In DNA, the CDR3 is TGTGCCAGCAGTTACTCTACTAGCGGTTCCCACTACAATGAGCAGTTCTTC.

The rearrangement links TRBV7-6 to TRBJ2-3; TRBD2 agrees at 8 bases. The CDR3 spans 14 residues. J was trimmed by 5 bases and V by 5 bases; bases with no gene match: 6. CDR1 is SGHVS and CDR2 is FNYEAQ in the germline V gene. CDR3 DNA: TGTGCCAGCAGCCCGGAGCGGGAGATAGATACGCAGTATTTT. Translating it yields CASSPEREIDTQYF.

V and J are TRBV30 and TRBJ1-4; 8 bases map to TRBD1. This CDR3 contains 15 residues. V shed 5 bases and J 8 bases; nucleotides not matched to a gene: 13. Germline loops: CDR1 GTSNPN, CDR2 SVGIG (reference sequence). CDR3 sequence reads: CAWAESGTGYEKLFF. The CDR3 nucleotides read TGTGCCTGGGCCGAATCCGGGACAGGCTACGAAAAACTGTTTTTT.

The rearrangement joins TRBV2 to TRBJ2-1; perhaps TRBD2 as D (6 bases). The CDR3 has 15 residues. Germline CDR1 is SNHLY and CDR2 is FYNNEI. Trimming removed 5 bases at V and 0 bases at J, with 11 bases between. CDR3 sequence (DNA): TGTGCCAGCAGTTCCGCGGGGAGCTCCTACAATGAGCAGTTCTTC. This sequence encodes CASSSAGSSYNEQFF.

V and J are TRBV5-1 and TRBJ1-2, with 11 bases that match TRBD1. CDR3 length: 15 residues. From germline, CDR1 is SGHRS and CDR2 YFSETQ. V gave up 4 bases and J gave up 3 bases; unmatched junction bases: 5. CDR3 sequence: CASSPRTGGDYGYTF. CDR3 nucleotide sequence: TGCGCCAGCAGCCCAAGGACAGGGGGCGACTATGGCTACACCTTC.

The gene calls are TRBV4-1 and TRBJ2-3, with D possibly being TRBD2 (5 bases). The germline V and J ends were trimmed by 0 bases and 3 bases, with 13 bases remaining between them. This CDR3 has 16 residues. In germline, CDR1 is MGHRA, CDR2 YSYEKL. The DNA for the CDR3 is TGCGCCAGCAGCCAAGATGGTCCTAGGACTACAGATACGCAGTATTTT. Translating it yields CASSQDGPRTTDTQYF.

The rearrangement links TRBV2 to TRBJ2-1, with D possibly being TRBD1 (6 bases). The CDR3 is 13 amino acids. Trimming cost V 8 bases and J 10 bases, with 18 bases left between them. Germline lookup yields CDR1 SNHLY and CDR2 FYNNEI. The CDR3 protein is CASGTIDSGEQFF. As DNA, the CDR3 is TGTGCCAGCGGGACAATAGACTCGGGGGAGCAGTTCTTC.

This chain connects TRBV19 to TRBJ1-5; 11 positions agree with TRBD1. Trimming removed 5 bases from V and 6 bases from J; junction bases left unmatched: 6. The CDR3 contains 15 residues. Germline lookup yields CDR1 LNHDA and CDR2 SQIVND (reference sequence). CDR3 protein: CASSSDRGRGQPQHF. The CDR3 coding sequence is TGTGCCAGTAGTTCGGACAGGGGGCGAGGTCAGCCCCAGCATTTT.

This clone was recorded once. The chain is built from TRBV7-9 and TRBJ2-1, with 7 bases aligning to TRBD2. This CDR3 comprises 16 residues. With V trimmed by 5 bases and J by 7 bases, 14 bases remained unmatched. Germline V CDR1 and CDR2: SEHNR, FQNEAQ (reference sequence). CDR3 residues: CASSLREGPRVNEQFF. CDR3 nucleotides: TGTGCCAGCAGCCTGAGGGAGGGCCCCAGGGTAAATGAGCAGTTCTTC.

This sequence joins TRBV10-3 and TRBJ2-4; 7 bases are a match to TRBD1. The CDR3 has 15 amino acids. Looked up from germline, CDR1 is ENHRY and CDR2 is SYGVKD. V shed 5 bases, J shed 6 bases, and the junction held 10 bases outside the gene matches. The chain's CDR3 is CAISNEVGDRNIQYF. For the CDR3, the DNA is TGTGCCATCAGTAACGAGGTTGGGGACAGAAACATTCAGTACTTC.

This rearrangement joins TRBV6-1 to TRBJ1-2; 10 bases are a match to TRBD1. Trimming took 4 bases from V and 0 from J; bases not matched to a gene: 5. There are 16 residues in the CDR3. CDR1 is MNHNS and CDR2 is SASEGT in the germline V gene. CDR3 sequence: CASSVGTGATNYGYTF. DNA of the CDR3: TGTGCCAGCAGTGTGGGGACAGGGGCGACTAACTATGGCTACACCTTC.

The chain is built from TRBV12-3 or TRBV12-4 and TRBJ2-2; no definite D call. Between the trimmed V and J ends, which lost 6 bases and 4 bases, there was a span of 6 bases. CDR3 size: 12 residues. CDR3 DNA sequence: TGTGCCAGCAGCTGGAGCACCGGGGAGCTGTTTTTT. It codes for CASSWSTGELFF.

This clone turned up a few times. The chain combines TRBV7-8 with TRBJ2-1; 10 positions match TRBD2. J was trimmed by 0 bases and V by 5 bases; bases with no gene match: 7. Germline CDR1 reads SGHVS; CDR2 reads FQNEAQ. The CDR3 spans 17 residues. CDR3 sequence (DNA): TGTGCCAGCAGCCTCAGGACTAGCGGTTACTCCTACAATGAGCAGTTCTTC. Protein product: CASSLRTSGYSYNEQFF.

The CDR3 here is CASSPGTGEFGDTQYF. For the CDR3, the DNA is TGTGCCAGCAGCCCCGGGACAGGGGAGTTTGGAGATACGCAGTATTTT. The gene calls are TRBV11-2 and TRBJ2-3, with 10 bases fitting TRBD1. Germline CDR1 and CDR2: SGHAT and FQNNGV. The CDR3 has 16 residues. The trim removed 5 bases at V and 5 bases at J, leaving 10 bases unmatched.

The chain has TRBV10-2 and TRBJ1-5; no clear D. The CDR3 has 12 amino acids. The V gene's germline CDR1 is WSHSY and CDR2 SAAADI. V gave up 2 bases and J gave up 7 bases, with 6 bases separating them. The CDR3 coding sequence is TGCGCCAGCAGTGAGATCGAGCAGCCCCAGCATTTT. This gives the protein CASSEIEQPQHF.

V is TRBV7-9 and J is TRBJ2-7; TRBD2 matches at 10 bases. The germline V gene encodes CDR1 SEHNR and CDR2 FQNEAQ (reference sequence). The CDR3 has 14 residues. Trimming took 5 bases from V and 7 from J; bases not matched to a gene: 8. CDR3 sequence: CASSTSSGSGEQYF. The CDR3, as DNA: TGTGCCAGCAGCACCTCTAGCGGGAGTGGGGAGCAGTACTTC.

The V gene is TRBV7-9, the J gene TRBJ1-1; D gene uncertain. Germline V gene lookup returns CDR1 SEHNR and CDR2 FQNEAQ (reference sequence). The ends were cut back, 10 bases at V and 3 bases at J, with 6 bases in the middle. This CDR3 comprises 10 residues. This chain's CDR3 is CATAHTEAFF. In DNA, the CDR3 is TGTGCCACCGCGCACACTGAAGCTTTCTTT.

The rearrangement joins TRBV18 to TRBJ1-3; TRBD1 is a possible D gene (5 bases). Germline V CDR1 and CDR2: KGHSH, LQKENI. The CDR3 totals 15 residues. Trimming shortened V by 1 base and J by 0 bases, and 7 bases separated the two germline ends. The CDR3 here is CASSPRQSSGNTIYF. The CDR3 coding sequence is TGTGCCAGCTCACCACGACAGAGCTCTGGAAACACCATATATTTT.

About this clone itself: The junction shows a germline mismatch at one end, possibly a read error. V is TRBV7-7 and J is TRBJ1-1; D is unclear. CDR3 length equals 13 residues. Germline assignment: CDR1 SSHAT and CDR2 FNYEAQ (reference sequence). In DNA form, the CDR3 reads TGTGCTAGCAGCTTAGCCGAGGGCGGTGAAGCTTTCTTT. Translation gives CASSLAEGGEAFF.

The rearrangement joins TRBV5-6 to TRBJ1-6, with 8 bases fitting TRBD1. The ends lost 4 bases at V and 7 bases at J; junction bases unmatched: 7. Germline V gene sequence: CDR1 SGHDT, CDR2 YYEEEE. The CDR3 length is 15 residues. This CDR3 reads CASSPARGRNSPLHF. The CDR3 DNA sequence: TGTGCCAGCAGCCCCGCCAGGGGGCGAAATTCACCCCTCCACTTT.

This sequence joins TRBV7-2 and TRBJ2-2; D remains ambiguous. The CDR3 loop spans 16 amino acids. V shed 1 base and J shed 0 bases, with 9 bases lying between them. CDR1 is SGHTA and CDR2 is FQGNSA in the germline V gene. The CDR3 DNA follows: TGTGCCAGCAGCTTAGATCGTATTGCGAACACCGGGGAGCTGTTTTTT. Protein: CASSLDRIANTGELFF.

This rearrangement joins TRBV5-4 to TRBJ2-1, with 7 bases identical to TRBD2. The CDR3 sequence is 13 residues long. V lost 4 bases and J lost 10; bases outside the gene matches: 8. Germline V gene sequence: CDR1 SGHNT, CDR2 YYREEE (reference sequence). CDR3 nucleotide sequence: TGTGCCAGCAGCGGGGGGGGACTGAGGGAGCAGTTCTTC. Amino acid sequence: CASSGGGLREQFF.

This sequence joins TRBV3-1 (or the pseudogene TRBV3-2) and TRBJ2-7, with 7 nucleotides matching TRBD2. CDR3 size: 15 residues. Germline lookup yields CDR1 LGHDT and CDR2 YNNKEL (reference sequence). Trimming at V came to 1 base and at J to 4 bases, leaving 7 bases not matched to a gene. The CDR3 DNA is TGTGCCAGCAGCCAAGTAAGCGGGAAAGAATACGAGCAGTACTTC. Translated: CASSQVSGKEYEQYF.

CDR3 DNA sequence: TGTGCCAGCAGCTTAAGGACAGGGGCTTACGAGCAGTACTTC. Protein: CASSLRTGAYEQYF. V and J are TRBV7-2 and TRBJ2-7; 9 positions agree with TRBD1. CDR3 length: 14 residues. Trimming cost V 2 bases and J 4 bases; bases outside gene matches: 3. Per germline, CDR1 SGHTA and CDR2 FQGNSA.

V gene TRBV29-1 combines with J gene TRBJ1-2; TRBD1 matches at 8 bases. J lost 2 bases, V lost 7 bases, and 0 bases had no gene match. This CDR3 spans 11 amino acids. Germline V gives CDR1 SQVTM, CDR2 ANQGSEA. For the CDR3, the DNA is TGCAGCGGGACAGGGAACTATGGCTACACCTTC. Residues: CSGTGNYGYTF.